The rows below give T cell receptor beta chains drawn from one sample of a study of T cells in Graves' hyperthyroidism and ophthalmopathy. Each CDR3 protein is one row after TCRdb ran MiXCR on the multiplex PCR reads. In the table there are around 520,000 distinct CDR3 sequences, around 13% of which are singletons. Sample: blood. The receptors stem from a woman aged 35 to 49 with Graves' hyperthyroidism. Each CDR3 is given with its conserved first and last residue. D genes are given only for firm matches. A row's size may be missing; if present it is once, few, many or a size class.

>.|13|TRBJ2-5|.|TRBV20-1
TGCAGTGCTAGAGCCGTTGCGTTAGAGACCCAGTACTTC
CSARAVALETQYF
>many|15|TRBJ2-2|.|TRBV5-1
TGCGCCAGCAGCTTGGATACAGTTGACACCGGGGAGCTGTTTTTT
CASSLDTVDTGELFF
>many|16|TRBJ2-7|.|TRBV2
TGTGCCAGCAGTGCTCTTGCCGGGACCTATGGGGGAGAGCAGTACTTC
CASSALAGTYGGEQYF
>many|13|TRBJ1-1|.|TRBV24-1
TGTGCCACCAGTGAGGGGTTGAACACTGAAGCTTTCTTT
CATSEGLNTEAFF
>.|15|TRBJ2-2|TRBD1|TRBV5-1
TGCGCCAGCACCTCGGACAGGGCGGACACCGGGGAGCTGTTTTTT
CASTSDRADTGELFF
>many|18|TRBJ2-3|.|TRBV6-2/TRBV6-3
TGTGCCAGCAGTTACTACGGGGGAGAGCTTAGGAGCACAGATACGCAGTATTTT
CASSYYGGELRSTDTQYF
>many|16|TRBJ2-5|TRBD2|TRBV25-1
TGTGCCAGCAGTGACTGGACTAGCGGGAGCTGGGAGACCCAGTACTTC
CASSDWTSGSWETQYF
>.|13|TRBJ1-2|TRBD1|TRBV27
TGTGCCAGCAGTACAGGGGGTATTCTTGGCTACACCTTC
CASSTGGILGYTF
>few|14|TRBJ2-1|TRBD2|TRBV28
TGTGCCAGCAGTTTAGGGACTAACTACAATGAGCAGTTCTTC
CASSLGTNYNEQFF
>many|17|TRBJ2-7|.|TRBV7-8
TGTGCCAGCAGCCCCCTTCGTTCTGGCGGGCAAACCTACGAGCAGTACTTC
CASSPLRSGGQTYEQYF
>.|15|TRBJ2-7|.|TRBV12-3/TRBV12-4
TGTGCCAGCAGTTTTGGTGGCGCCAACTCCTACGAGCAGTACTTC
CASSFGGANSYEQYF
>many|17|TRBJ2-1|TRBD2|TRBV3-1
TGTGCCAGCAGCCCCGCGCCGGGGGGAGGGGAATACAATGAGCAGTTCTTC
CASSPAPGGGEYNEQFF
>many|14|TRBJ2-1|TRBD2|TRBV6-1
TGTGCCAGCAGTTCGCAACTAGCGGACAATGAGCAGTTCTTC
CASSSQLADNEQFF
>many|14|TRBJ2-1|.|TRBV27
TGTGCCAGCAGTACCCGAAACAGGGACAATGAGCAGTTCTTC
CASSTRNRDNEQFF
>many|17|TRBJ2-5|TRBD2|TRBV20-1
TGCAGTGCTAGATCCCTTGGTGGAGCGGGAGGGCAAGAGACCCAGTACTTC
CSARSLGGAGGQETQYF
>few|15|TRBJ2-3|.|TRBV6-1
TGTGCCAGCAGGGGTGGCAGCACTAGCACAGATACGCAGTATTTT
CASRGGSTSTDTQYF
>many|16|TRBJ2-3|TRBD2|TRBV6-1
TGTGCCAGCAGTTATACGGCGGGAGGGCCCCCAGATACGCAGTATTTT
CASSYTAGGPPDTQYF
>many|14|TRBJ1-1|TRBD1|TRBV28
TGTGCCAGCAGGTCACAGGGGGCCCCGACTGAAGCTTTCTTT
CASRSQGAPTEAFF
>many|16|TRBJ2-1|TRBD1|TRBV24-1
TGTGCCACCAGTGAGACTACCGGGACAGCCTACAATGAGCAGTTCTTC
CATSETTGTAYNEQFF
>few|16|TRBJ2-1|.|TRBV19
TGTGCCAGTAGTCCCGCCAGCGGAGGTTCCTACAATGAGCAGTTCTTC
CASSPASGGSYNEQFF
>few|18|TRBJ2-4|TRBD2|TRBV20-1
TGCAGTGCTAGAGTACTAGCGGGAGGGATATTGGCCAAAAACATTCAGTACTTC
CSARVLAGGILAKNIQYF
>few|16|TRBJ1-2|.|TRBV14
TGTGCCAGCAGCCAGCATAGTGGATCGGTTAACTATGGCTACACCTTC
CASSQHSGSVNYGYTF
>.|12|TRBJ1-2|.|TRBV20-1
TGCAGTGCTAGACAACTAGCGGATGGCTACACCTTC
CSARQLADGYTF
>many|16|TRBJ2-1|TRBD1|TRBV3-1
TGTGCCAGCAGCCCCAGACCGGGACAGGGGACCAATGAGCAGTTCTTC
CASSPRPGQGTNEQFF
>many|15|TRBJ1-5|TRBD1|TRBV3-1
TGTGCCAGCAGCCAGACAGGGGGGGACAATCAGCCCCAGCATTTT
CASSQTGGDNQPQHF
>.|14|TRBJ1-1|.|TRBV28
TGTGCCAGCTCCTGGGGGGGGGTGAACACTGAAGCTTTCTTT
CASSWGGVNTEAFF
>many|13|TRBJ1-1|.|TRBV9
TGTGCCAGCAGCGTAGGACAAGAAGTTGAAGCTTTCTTT
CASSVGQEVEAFF
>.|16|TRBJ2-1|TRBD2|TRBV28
TGTGCCAGCAGTTCATATGGACTAGCGGGAGGGGATGAGCAGTTCTTC
CASSSYGLAGGDEQFF
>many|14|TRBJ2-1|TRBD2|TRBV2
TGTGCCAGCAGAGGGGAGGGTGGTTACAATGAGCAGTTCTTC
CASRGEGGYNEQFF
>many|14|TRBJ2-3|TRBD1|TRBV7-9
TGTGCCAGCAGCTCGACAGGGTTCCCAGATACGCAGTATTTT
CASSSTGFPDTQYF
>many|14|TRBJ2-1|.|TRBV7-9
TGTGCCAGCAGCGTGGACGGTTTTGGCAATGAGCAGTTCTTC
CASSVDGFGNEQFF
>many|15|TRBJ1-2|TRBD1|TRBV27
TGTGCCAGCAGTTCTATGACAGGGGGCCTCTATGGCTACACCTTC
CASSSMTGGLYGYTF
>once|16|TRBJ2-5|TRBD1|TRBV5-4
TGTGCCAGCAGCTTGGGTACGGGACAGGGGGCGGAGACCCAGTACTTC
CASSLGTGQGAETQYF
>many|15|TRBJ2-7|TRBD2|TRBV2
TGTGCCAGCAGTGAGCCGACTAGCGGCTCCTACGAGCAGTACTTC
CASSEPTSGSYEQYF
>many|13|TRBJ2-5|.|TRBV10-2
TGCGCCAGCAGTGCGTGGGCCGCGGAGACCCAGTACTTC
CASSAWAAETQYF
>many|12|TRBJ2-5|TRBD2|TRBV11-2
TGTGCCAGCAGCTTAGAGGACGGGAGGAAGTACTTC
CASSLEDGRKYF
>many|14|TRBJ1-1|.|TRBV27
TGTGCCAGCAGTTTAGACCAGGGGAACACTGAAGCTTTCTTT
CASSLDQGNTEAFF
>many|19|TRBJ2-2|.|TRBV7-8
TGTGCCAGCAGCTCGTCCCTGGACAGGGTGTTAGCGGGAACCGGGGAGCTGTTTTTT
CASSSSLDRVLAGTGELFF
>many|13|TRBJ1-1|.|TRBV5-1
TGCGCCAGCAGTAAAGGGGAGAACACTGAAGCTTTCTTT
CASSKGENTEAFF
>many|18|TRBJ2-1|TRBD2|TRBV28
TGTGCCAGCAGTACCAGGACTAGCGGGAGGGCGGGATACAATGAGCAGTTCTTC
CASSTRTSGRAGYNEQFF
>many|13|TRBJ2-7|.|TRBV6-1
TGTGCCAGCAGTGAATCTGAACATACCAAGCAGTACTTC
CASSESEHTKQYF
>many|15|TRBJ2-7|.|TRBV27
TGTGCCAGCAGTTTATCGGGGGACCCCACCTACGAGCAGTACTTC
CASSLSGDPTYEQYF
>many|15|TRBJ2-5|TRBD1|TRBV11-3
TGTGCCAGCAGCCCTACAGGGGGCGAGTGGGAGACCCAGTACTTC
CASSPTGGEWETQYF
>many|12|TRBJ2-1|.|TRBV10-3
TGTGCCAATGGGGGCAACCGGGATGAGCAGTTCTTC
CANGGNRDEQFF
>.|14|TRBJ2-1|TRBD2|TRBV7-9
TGTGCCAGCAGCTTACTAGCGGATAACAATGAGCAGTTCTTC
CASSLLADNNEQFF
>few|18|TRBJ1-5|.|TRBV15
TGTGCCACCAGCGGAGCAAACTTGGGGGGCACGAAAAATCAGCCCCAGCATTTT
CATSGANLGGTKNQPQHF
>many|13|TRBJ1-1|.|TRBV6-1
TGTGCCAGCAGTAACCAGGGCGGCACTGAAGCTTTCTTT
CASSNQGGTEAFF
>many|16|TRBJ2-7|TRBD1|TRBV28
TGTGCCAGCAGTCTGGGTCGGGACAGGGTGATTGGTGAGCAGTACTTC
CASSLGRDRVIGEQYF
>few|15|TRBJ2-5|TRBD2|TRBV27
TGTGCCAGCAGTTTGGCGGGAGGCCTGGGGGGGACCCAGTACTTC
CASSLAGGLGGTQYF
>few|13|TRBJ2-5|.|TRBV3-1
TGTGCCAGCAGCCAAGGTGTAGCGGAGACCCAGTACTTC
CASSQGVAETQYF
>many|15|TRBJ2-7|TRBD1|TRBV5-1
TGCGCCAGCAGCCTGGGGGGACAGGGAAAAGGCGAGCAGTACTTC
CASSLGGQGKGEQYF
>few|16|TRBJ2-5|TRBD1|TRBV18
TGTGCCAGCTCACCAGAAAAGAGACAGGGGCGAGAGACCCAGTACTTC
CASSPEKRQGRETQYF
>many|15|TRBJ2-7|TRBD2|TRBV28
TGTGCCAGCAGTGCCCGGACTAGCGATAGCCACGAGCAGTACTTC
CASSARTSDSHEQYF
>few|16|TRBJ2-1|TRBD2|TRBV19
TGTGCCAGTAGACCTACAGGGACTAGCGGGAGCAATGAGCAGTTCTTC
CASRPTGTSGSNEQFF
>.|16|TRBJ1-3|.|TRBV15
TGTGCCACCAGCAGAGATCCCAGTTTCGCTGGAAACACCATATATTTT
CATSRDPSFAGNTIYF
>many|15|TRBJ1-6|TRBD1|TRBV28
TGTGCCAGCAGTTTTGGTGCGACAGGGAATTCACCCCTCCACTTT
CASSFGATGNSPLHF
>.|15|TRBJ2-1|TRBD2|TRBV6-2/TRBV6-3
TGTGCCAGCATGGGGACTAGCGGGTCCTACAATGAGCAGTTCTTC
CASMGTSGSYNEQFF
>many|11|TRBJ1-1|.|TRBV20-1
TGCAGTGCTTATCTAACGACTGAAGCTTTCTTT
CSAYLTTEAFF